One and the same sample provided the 4 T cell receptor beta chains below, sequenced in a study of blood T cell repertoires in COVID-19. The method was immunoSEQ multiplex PCR; TCRdb's version includes in-frame clones alone and lacks a portion of them. This sample has about 92,000 clones, with about nine tenths found just once. Sequencing was carried out using peripheral blood. The source is a human donor with active COVID-19. The donor label of this sample is uncertain.

The sample holds one count of this clone. The V call is TRBV18, the J call TRBJ2-6; D possibly corresponds to TRBD1 (5 bases). Germline CDR1 KGHSH, CDR2 LQKENI. This CDR3 is built from 16 residues. V lost 4 bases and J 1 base, leaving 11 bases between the germline ends. The CDR3 DNA reads TGTGCCAGCTCACTCCAGGGTTTGTCTGGGGCCAACGTCCTGACTTTC. This gives the protein CASSLQGLSGANVLTF.

The CDR3 protein is CASSSLLGTINTEAFF. CDR3 bases: TGTGCCAGCAGTTCCCTCCTCGGGACAATCAACACTGAAGCTTTCTTT. The chain employs TRBV28 and TRBJ1-1; TRBD1 might be the D (6 bases). CDR3 length: 16 residues. Per the germline V gene, CDR1 is MDHEN and CDR2 is SYDVKM. The V and J ends lost 4 bases and 2 bases respectively, with 17 bases between them.

This clone turned up a few times. The CDR3 region is CASSLGQAPLNPQHF. The CDR3 DNA is TGTGCCAGCAGCTTAGGACAGGCGCCATTGAATCCCCAGCATTTT. This sequence joins TRBV7-6 and TRBJ1-5, with D possibly TRBD1 on 6 matching bases. The V gene lost 1 base and the J gene lost 10 bases, with 17 bases spanning the gap. CDR3 size: 15 residues. Germline V CDR1 and CDR2: SGHVS, FNYEAQ.

The chain employs TRBV28 and TRBJ1-2, with 9 nucleotides matching TRBD1. With V trimmed by 6 bases and J by 7 bases, 12 bases remained unmatched. CDR3 size: 15 residues. CDR1 and CDR2 (germline): MDHEN, SYDVKM. The CDR3: CASSPLTGGSSGYTF. The DNA of the CDR3 is TGTGCCAGCAGCCCCTTGACAGGGGGTTCCTCTGGCTACACCTTC.